There are a few counts of the clone carrying this T cell receptor (beta chain). No antigen is known for it. This record comes from a study of shared clonotypes between healthy human individuals. Everyone who donated was a Caucasian adult who lived in Nashville, Tennessee. CDR1 and CDR2 (germline): SGHRS, YFSETQ. Deletions cut 2 bases from V and 7 bases from J, with 13 bases between. The CDR3 length is 14 residues. Assay execution proceeded at the deep level. Original processing methods: Filtering differed because ImmunoSEQ produced junction-only sequences that carried no quality scores. Clones were sequenced by immunoSEQ multiplex PCR, and TCRdb holds only the in-frame ones, with some missing. V, J and clone size were drawn from that table, and D and trimming were deduced from the DNA. The sample contains some 2,500,000 clones, around 92% of which appear only once. Notes on the study in general: An expected dependence of interdonor clonotype sharing on sequencing depth was noted.

The sequenced sample was naive CD4+ T cells from PBMCs. The subset was: CD45RA+ positively selected. This TCR came from a man aged 18 to 29 in good health. Some clones in this sample may be carry-over from other donors' samples. V is TRBV5-1 and J is TRBJ1-5; weak D call: TRBD1 (5 bases). This chain's CDR3 is CASSFDGEGQPQHF. In nucleotides, the CDR3 is TGCGCCAGCAGCTTCGACGGGGAGGGGCAGCCCCAGCATTTT.